Each of the 18 T cell receptor beta chains below was sequenced from the same sample in a study of OX40 agonist ivuxolimab in advanced cancers. Only in-frame clones appear in the TCRdb table, and some are missing; sequencing was by immunoSEQ multiplex PCR. The sample has some 15,000 clones, about 81% seen once. The sequencing used CD4+ or CD8+ T cells sorted from blood, collected in a trial of the OX40 agonist ivuxolimab. These TCRs come from an adult with an advanced solid tumor such as melanoma, head and neck, liver or kidney cancer.

This chain joins TRBV10-3 and TRBJ1-1; D is ambiguous. Germline V gene lookup returns CDR1 ENHRY and CDR2 SYGVKD. Trimming stripped 0 bases from V and 9 bases from J, with 8 bases between. The CDR3 spans 12 residues. CDR3 protein: CAISESGSKAFF. The CDR3 DNA sequence: TGTGCCATCAGTGAGTCGGGCAGCAAAGCTTTCTTT.

This clone was detected once. V gene TRBV6-5 combines with J gene TRBJ2-7, with D uncertain. Germline CDR1 reads MNHEY; CDR2 reads SVGAGI. This CDR3 has 12 residues. V lost 6 bases and J 3 bases, leaving 9 bases between the germline ends. The CDR3 here is CASSPHHYEQYF. DNA for the CDR3: TGTGCCAGCAGCCCACATCACTACGAGCAGTACTTC.

The genes are TRBV27 and TRBJ2-7; D possibly corresponds to TRBD2 (7 bases). From germline, CDR1 is MNHEY and CDR2 SMNVEV (reference sequence). V lost 8 bases and J lost 3, with 17 bases in between. This CDR3 has 14 residues. In nucleotides, the CDR3 is TGTGCCAGCTGTGTTAGGGGGGGCGTCTACGAGCAGTACTTC. Translated, it gives CASCVRGGVYEQYF.

The chain employs TRBV7-9 and TRBJ2-5; the D is unclear. Between the trimmed V and J ends, which lost 3 bases and 0 bases, there was a span of 8 bases. Germline CDR1 is SEHNR and CDR2 is FQNEAQ (reference sequence). This CDR3 spans 14 amino acids. The CDR3 DNA reads TGTGCCAGCAGCTTTAAAGACCACCAAGAGACCCAGTACTTC. Protein sequence: CASSFKDHQETQYF.

The rearrangement links TRBV15 to TRBJ2-5, with TRBD1 matching 11 bases. Germline V lookup: CDR1 LNHNV, CDR2 YYDKDF (reference sequence). The V gene end was trimmed by 5 bases and the J gene end by 3 bases; junction bases not matched to a gene: 8. CDR3 length: 16 amino acids. CDR3 DNA sequence: TGTGCCACCAGCGGCCTTCGGGACAGGGGGAAAGAGACCCAGTACTTC. It is translated as CATSGLRDRGKETQYF.

The chain uses TRBV7-2 and TRBJ2-7, with no clear D. The V end was cut by 2 bases, the J end by 0 bases, with 8 bases between. The CDR3 is made up of 14 amino acids. CDR1 SGHTA and CDR2 FQGNSA come from the germline V gene. CDR3 amino acids: CASSLLGSSYEQYF. CDR3 bases: TGTGCCAGCAGCTTACTAGGCAGCTCCTACGAGCAGTACTTC.

This clone appeared many times. V and J are TRBV6-1 and TRBJ1-4; 8 nucleotides match TRBD1. CDR1 and CDR2 from the germline V gene are MNHNS and SASEGT. Trimming removed 7 bases from V and 7 bases from J; junction bases left unmatched: 5. The CDR3 has 13 amino acids. This chain's CDR3 is CASNGQGFEKLFF. The CDR3 nucleotides are TGTGCCAGCAATGGACAGGGATTTGAAAAACTGTTTTTT.

This clone was seen more than once but under ten times. The chain combines TRBV2 with TRBJ2-1, with a possible D match to TRBD1 (5 bases). The germline CDR1 and CDR2 sequences are SNHLY and FYNNEI. The CDR3 sequence is 13 residues long. With 3 bases removed from V and 3 bases from J, the gap between germline ends came to 6 bases. The DNA for the CDR3 is TGTGCCAGCAGTGACACAGGCTACAATGAGCAGTTCTTC. This gives the protein CASSDTGYNEQFF.

CDR3 coding DNA: TGCGCCAGCAGCGAAGCTCGGGGGGGCCGTCGGGGAGATACGCAGTATTTT. Its protein product is CASSEARGGRRGDTQYF. The chain is built from TRBV4-3 and TRBJ2-3, with 8 bases that match TRBD2. The germline gives CDR1 LGHNA, CDR2 YSLEER. This CDR3 has 17 amino acids. V was pared by 5 bases and J by 5 bases, with 15 bases of the junction left unmatched.

This clone was seen just once. V usage is TRBV4-3 and J usage is TRBJ1-1; a possible D gene is TRBD1 (5 bases). The CDR3 consists of 13 residues. Germline-derived CDR1 and CDR2 are LGHNA and YSLEER. Trimming removed 5 bases at V and 3 bases at J, with 10 bases between. CDR3 sequence reads: CASSTRVYTEAFF. In DNA form, the CDR3 reads TGCGCCAGCAGCACCAGGGTTTACACTGAAGCTTTCTTT.

The gene calls are TRBV6-5 and TRBJ2-7; D perhaps matches TRBD1 (6 bases). Trimming stripped 2 bases from V and 3 bases from J, with 14 bases between. CDR1 MNHEY and CDR2 SVGAGI come from the germline V gene. The CDR3 has 15 amino acids. CDR3 DNA: TGTGCCAGCAGTTACATTCAGGGGTCCGTCTACGAGCAGTACTTC. Amino acids: CASSYIQGSVYEQYF.

This chain uses TRBV19 with TRBJ2-7; unclear D gene. The germline CDR1 and CDR2 sequences are LNHDA and SQIVND (reference sequence). CDR3 length equals 14 residues. The V end was cut by 1 base, the J end by 2 bases, with 9 bases between. The chain's CDR3 is CASSIGDIAYEQYF. DNA for the CDR3: TGTGCCAGTAGTATAGGAGACATTGCCTACGAGCAGTACTTC.

The genes are TRBV28 and TRBJ1-2; D unresolved. This CDR3 is 15 amino acids long. The germline V gene has CDR1 MDHEN and CDR2 SYDVKM. V lost 5 bases, J lost 0 bases, and 13 bases lay in between. The CDR3 DNA reads TGTGCCAGCAGTCCCCCTCGATTATCTAACTATGGCTACACCTTC. This codes for CASSPPRLSNYGYTF.

The gene calls are TRBV28 and TRBJ1-4; no clear D. The ends were cut back, 4 bases at V and 4 bases at J, with 13 bases in the middle. This CDR3 has 15 amino acids. Germline-derived CDR1 and CDR2 are MDHEN and SYDVKM. In DNA form, the CDR3 reads TGTGCCAGCAGTTCACGGACGGACTTTAATGAAAAACTGTTTTTT. Its protein product is CASSSRTDFNEKLFF.

V usage is TRBV28 and J usage is TRBJ1-1; no reliable D call. V lost 3 bases and J lost 1, with 9 bases in between. The CDR3 loop spans 14 amino acids. Germline V gene data show CDR1 as MDHEN and CDR2 as SYDVKM. CDR3 sequence (DNA): TGTGCCAGCAGTTTGCCAACAAGGAACACTGAAGCTTTCTTT. Amino acids: CASSLPTRNTEAFF. The whole variable domain, filled in from reference TRBV28 and TRBJ1-1, reads DVKVTQSSRYLVKRTGEKVFLECVQDMDHENMFWYRQDPGLGLRLIYFSYDVKMKEKGDIPEGYSVSREKKERFSLILESASTNQTSMYLCASSLPTRNTEAFFGQGTRLTVV.

The rearrangement links TRBV7-9 to TRBJ1-4, with 7 bases lining up with TRBD1. Germline values: CDR1 SEHNR, CDR2 FQNEAQ (reference sequence). Trimming removed 5 bases from V and 0 bases from J; junction bases left unmatched: 9. The CDR3 has 17 amino acids. CDR3 sequence: CASSPSDRSTTNEKLFF. CDR3 in DNA: TGTGCCAGCAGCCCCTCGGACAGGTCTACAACTAATGAAAAACTGTTTTTT.

The V and J genes are TRBV9 and TRBJ2-3, with 13 bases that match TRBD2. The length of the CDR3 is 16 residues. Germline loops: CDR1 SGDLS, CDR2 YYNGEE. V gave up 3 bases and J gave up 2 bases; unmatched junction bases: 3. CDR3 DNA: TGTGCCAGCAGCGGACTAGCGGGGGGCCCCACAGATACGCAGTATTTT. It specifies CASSGLAGGPTDTQYF.

The V call is TRBV7-3, the J call TRBJ2-7, with unresolved D. The CDR3 covers 13 residues. Trimming cost V 2 bases and J 3 bases, with 8 bases left between them. Germline V gene data show CDR1 as SGHTA and CDR2 as FQGTGA. The DNA for the CDR3 is TGTGCCAGCAGCTTATTGGCAAACTACGAGCAGTACTTC. As protein: CASSLLANYEQYF. Looking up the rest from reference TRBV7-3 and TRBJ2-7 gives the full variable domain: GAGVSQTPSNKVTEKGKYVELRCDPISGHTALYWYRQSLGQGPEFLIYFQGTGAADDSGLPNDRFFAVRPEGSVSTLKIQRTERGDSAVYLCASSLLANYEQYFGPGTRLTVT.